Following are 24 T cell receptor beta chains from one sample sequenced in a study of T cells in Graves' hyperthyroidism and ophthalmopathy. The CDR3 regions of TCR beta were amplified from RNA transcripts. Carried out on the TCR CDR3, a first-round RT-PCR used the HTBI primer set. Each CDR3 protein is one row after TCRdb ran MiXCR on the multiplex PCR reads. This repertoire shows 300,000 to 400,000 distinct CDR3 sequences, about 15% found once; its top ten account for around 24%. Material: blood. The receptors derive from a woman under 40 with Graves' hyperthyroidism.

The gene calls are TRBV7-6 and TRBJ2-1; 8 bases fit TRBD1. The CDR3 is 20 amino acids. Unmatched junction bases numbered 18, after V lost 5 bases and J lost 0 bases. The germline V gene encodes CDR1 SGHVS and CDR2 FNYEAQ. CDR3 nucleotide sequence: TGTGCCAGCAGCGACCGTCCGGGACAGGTAGGACCCGGCTCCTACAATGAGCAGTTCTTC. Protein product: CASSDRPGQVGPGSYNEQFF.

CDR3 DNA: TGTGCCAGGGGAAGGGGGAACGAGCAGTACTTC. It codes for CARGRGNEQYF. The chain links TRBV6-2 or TRBV6-3 to TRBJ2-7; D might be TRBD1 (6 bases). The CDR3 consists of 11 residues. V was trimmed by 9 bases and J by 5 bases, leaving 11 bases between them. CDR1 MNHEY and CDR2 SVGEGT come from the germline V gene.

Of note for this clonotype: It may be a read error: a sequence one base away is much more abundant. The chain combines TRBV20-1 with TRBJ2-7, with TRBD1 matching 9 bases. The germline CDR1 and CDR2 sequences are DFQATT and SNEGSKA (reference sequence). The CDR3 is made up of 13 amino acids. The CDR3 loop is CGETGQGIDEQYF. CDR3 in DNA: TGCGGTGAAACGGGACAGGGAATCGACGAGCAGTACTTC.

The chain has TRBV19 and TRBJ2-1; no clear D gene. With 6 bases removed from V and 7 bases from J, the gap between germline ends came to 16 bases. The CDR3 consists of 14 residues. CDR1 and CDR2 from the germline V gene are LNHDA and SQIVND (reference sequence). The CDR3 spells CASRRTLKANEQFF. CDR3 in DNA: TGTGCCAGTAGACGAACTTTGAAGGCGAATGAGCAGTTCTTC.

This clonotype was seen at least ten times. The chain employs TRBV7-9 and TRBJ2-5, with D perhaps matching TRBD2 (6 bases). CDR3 length equals 12 residues. V gave up 6 bases and J gave up 4 bases, with 9 bases separating them. Per the germline V gene, CDR1 is SEHNR and CDR2 is FQNEAQ (reference sequence). DNA of the CDR3: TGTGCCAGCAGTCCAGCGGGAGAGACCCAGTACTTC. This codes for CASSPAGETQYF. The full variable domain, with the rest looked up from reference TRBV7-9 and TRBJ2-5, is DTGVSQNPRHKITKRGQNVTFRCDPISEHNRLYWYRQTLGQGPEFLTYFQNEAQLEKSRLLSDRFSAERPKGSFSTLEIQRTEQGDSAMYLCASSPAGETQYFGPGTRLLVL.

This clonotype has just a few counts. The rearrangement uses TRBV15 and TRBJ2-7; D is unclear. This CDR3 comprises 15 residues. V lost 0 bases to trimming and J lost 3 bases, with 12 bases between them. CDR1 and CDR2 from the germline V gene are LNHNV and YYDKDF (reference sequence). The CDR3: CATSRDPGPIYEQYF. The CDR3 bases are TGTGCCACCAGCAGAGATCCCGGGCCTATCTACGAGCAGTACTTC.

The DNA of the CDR3 is TGTGCCAGCAGTTTAGGTTCTGGGGGTTCCTACGAGCAGTACTTC. Its translation is CASSLGSGGSYEQYF. V usage is TRBV28 and J usage is TRBJ2-7, with D perhaps TRBD1 or TRBD2 (5 bases each). This CDR3 is built from 15 residues. Germline V gene data show CDR1 as MDHEN and CDR2 as SYDVKM. Trimming shortened V by 2 bases and J by 1 base, and 12 bases separated the two germline ends. The full variable domain, in which reference TRBV28 and TRBJ2-7 provide the parts outside the CDR3, is DVKVTQSSRYLVKRTGEKVFLECVQDMDHENMFWYRQDPGLGLRLIYFSYDVKMKEKGDIPEGYSVSREKKERFSLILESASTNQTSMYLCASSLGSGGSYEQYFGPGTRLTVT.

This clonotype was counted at least ten times. The chain uses TRBV6-1 and TRBJ2-7; 7 bases are a match to TRBD1. CDR3 length equals 16 residues. The germline V gene has CDR1 MNHNS and CDR2 SASEGT. Trimming took 5 bases from V and 3 from J; bases not matched to a gene: 13. The CDR3 bases are TGTGCCAGCAGTTTAAAGGGATATGACAGGGACTACGAGCAGTACTTC. Protein product: CASSLKGYDRDYEQYF.

This clonotype has at least ten counts. J is TRBJ1-5 and V is TRBV6-1; a possible D gene is TRBD1 (5 bases). From germline, CDR1 is MNHNS and CDR2 SASEGT. V lost 5 bases and J 7 bases, leaving 21 bases between the germline ends. The length of the CDR3 is 16 residues. Here the CDR3 reads CASSPGGGAKEQPQHF. In nucleotides, the CDR3 is TGTGCCAGCAGTCCCGGCGGAGGGGCTAAGGAGCAGCCCCAGCATTTT.

This clonotype was recorded a few times. The gene calls are TRBV28 and TRBJ2-1; 14 bases match TRBD2. The germline CDR1 and CDR2 sequences are MDHEN and SYDVKM. After removal of 3 bases from V and 4 bases from J, the junction contained 20 bases not matched to a gene. The CDR3 has 22 amino acids. CDR3 sequence reads: CASSFIPPGTSGSTLGYNEQFF. As DNA, the CDR3 is TGTGCCAGCAGTTTTATACCTCCCGGGACTAGCGGGAGTACATTGGGGTACAATGAGCAGTTCTTC.

This clonotype was seen repeatedly, ten times or more. The chain carries TRBV11-2 and TRBJ2-3; maybe TRBD1 (6 bases). Trimming took 6 bases from V and 3 from J, leaving 10 bases between them. The CDR3 totals 13 residues. CDR1 SGHAT and CDR2 FQNNGV come from the germline V gene. CDR3 protein: CASSFGQTDTQYF. The CDR3 bases are TGTGCCAGCAGTTTTGGACAGACAGATACGCAGTATTTT.

This clonotype was picked up many times. The chain couples TRBV29-1 to TRBJ2-5, with TRBD1 matching over 7 bases. The V and J ends lost 7 bases and 4 bases, in that order; junction bases with no gene match: 6. This CDR3 spans 12 amino acids. The germline V gene encodes CDR1 SQVTM and CDR2 ANQGSEA. The CDR3 sequence is CSDKQGRETQYF. DNA for the CDR3: TGCAGCGACAAACAGGGGAGAGAGACCCAGTACTTC.

This clonotype was recorded at least ten times. The chain joins TRBV2 to TRBJ2-3, with unresolved D. The CDR3 extends over 13 amino acids. CDR1 is SNHLY, CDR2 FYNNEI, per germline. V shed 1 base and J shed 2 bases, with 4 bases lying between them. CDR3 sequence: CASSEGLTDTQYF. In DNA form, the CDR3 reads TGTGCCAGCAGTGAAGGACTCACAGATACGCAGTATTTT.

This clonotype was seen a handful of times. The rearrangement links TRBV29-1 to TRBJ1-3, with a possible D match to TRBD1 (6 bases). Looked up from germline, CDR1 is SQVTM and CDR2 is ANQGSEA. The CDR3 extends over 12 amino acids. The germline V and J ends were trimmed by 6 bases and 4 bases, with 10 bases remaining between them. CDR3 DNA sequence: TGCAGCGTCCCAGACAGGGGAAACACCATATATTTT. Encoded protein: CSVPDRGNTIYF.

Ten or more counts support this clonotype. The genes are TRBV12-3 or TRBV12-4 and TRBJ2-2, with 9 nucleotides matching TRBD2. This CDR3 region has 14 residues. Germline trimming cut 3 bases from V and 7 bases from J; bases unmatched to any gene: 3. Here the CDR3 reads CASSFSRGGGELFF. The CDR3 DNA follows: TGTGCCAGCAGTTTCTCGCGGGGGGGCGGGGAGCTGTTTTTT.

This clonotype appeared many times. The CDR3 sequence is CSARDTAGDGYTF. CDR3 DNA: TGCAGTGCTAGAGATACGGCAGGGGATGGCTACACCTTC. V is TRBV20-1 and J is TRBJ1-2, with a weak D call TRBD1 (6 bases). V was clipped by 0 bases and J by 6 bases, with 11 bases between them. The CDR3 sequence is 13 residues long. Germline CDR1 and CDR2: DFQATT and SNEGSKA (reference sequence).

The sample holds many counts of this clonotype. The rearrangement links TRBV6-1 to TRBJ1-3; D is unresolved. This CDR3 comprises 15 residues. Per germline, CDR1 MNHNS and CDR2 SASEGT. V gave up 6 bases and J gave up 0 bases, with 12 bases separating them. The CDR3 loop reads CASSPATHSGNTIYF. DNA for the CDR3: TGTGCCAGCAGCCCCGCCACGCACTCTGGAAACACCATATATTTT.

CDR3 bases: TGTGCCAGCAGCTTGGATGTGACAGCAAAAGTGGGCACCATATATTTT. Translation: CASSLDVTAKVGTIYF. V usage is TRBV5-4 and J usage is TRBJ1-3, with a tentative D call TRBD1 (5 bases). The CDR3 is 16 amino acids. The germline gives CDR1 SGHNT, CDR2 YYREEE (reference sequence). V lost 0 bases and J lost 9, with 19 bases in between.

The genes are TRBV6-1 and TRBJ1-5; TRBD1 matches 7 bases. V was clipped by 6 bases and J by 5 bases; unmatched bases: 7. This CDR3 is built from 14 residues. The germline gives CDR1 MNHNS, CDR2 SASEGT. CDR3 protein: CASRATGRDQPQHF. The CDR3 DNA is TGTGCCAGCAGGGCGACAGGGAGGGATCAGCCCCAGCATTTT.

This clonotype was counted ten times or more. J is TRBJ2-1 and V is TRBV7-9; D possibly corresponds to TRBD1 (6 bases). CDR3 length equals 16 residues. The ends were cut back, 6 bases at V and 0 bases at J, with 15 bases in the middle. Germline loops: CDR1 SEHNR, CDR2 FQNEAQ (reference sequence). The CDR3 DNA is TGTGCCAGCAGGTCCCCCTTGGGGGCCTCCTACAATGAGCAGTTCTTC. It encodes CASRSPLGASYNEQFF.

The chain carries TRBV6-1 and TRBJ2-3; TRBD2 matches 7 bases. The CDR3 is made up of 15 amino acids. CDR1 MNHNS and CDR2 SASEGT come from the germline V gene. Trimming removed 6 bases from V and 3 bases from J; junction bases left unmatched: 9. Here the CDR3 reads CASRKAGGSTDTQYF. CDR3 in DNA: TGTGCCAGCAGGAAGGCTGGCGGGAGTACAGATACGCAGTATTTT.

This chain links TRBV5-6 with TRBJ2-5; 11 bases match TRBD2. This CDR3 is 16 amino acids long. V lost 2 bases, J lost 1 base, and 4 bases stayed unmatched. Germline V gene lookup returns CDR1 SGHDT and CDR2 YYEEEE. This chain's CDR3 is CASSFLGTSGQETQYF. Written as DNA, the CDR3 is TGTGCCAGCAGCTTCTTAGGGACTAGCGGCCAAGAGACCCAGTACTTC.

The chain joins TRBV3-2 to TRBJ2-1; no check of the table's D call, TRBD2, against the DNA was made. TRBV3-2 is given as a pseudogene. The CDR3 is 17 residues long. CDR3 bases: TGTGCCAGCAGCCGGCTAGCGGGAGGTGGAGGGGGCAATGAGCAGTTCTTC. It codes for CASSRLAGGGGGNEQFF.

This clonotype has a count of ten or more. This chain connects TRBV2 to TRBJ2-7; the D gene is possibly TRBD1 (5 bases). The CDR3 runs to 15 residues. Deletions cut 3 bases from V and 0 bases from J, with 12 bases between. Germline V CDR1 and CDR2: SNHLY, FYNNEI. The CDR3 loop is CASSDPTVSSYEQYF. DNA for the CDR3: TGTGCCAGCAGTGACCCGACAGTAAGCTCCTACGAGCAGTACTTC.